Listed here is a single T cell receptor (beta chain). The antigen is undetermined. This record belongs to a study of T cell repertoires in cytomegalovirus infection. Study information: Public TCR beta signatures provided an indication of both CMV infection and a matching HLA type.

TCRdb reanalysed the reads using MiXCR and keeps one entry per CDR3 protein. Among approximately 550,000 distinct CDR3 sequences listed, about 15% were seen once. The study's findings and limits: In two of eight donors, the top clonotype was HLA-C-restricted CMV-specific. Individuals carrying CMV plus the relevant HLA were identified by cumulative frequency of public TCR beta families.

The clonotype comes from a human donor in good health (CMV status not recorded). Some clones in this sample may be carry-over from other donors' samples. Input material: CD8+ T cells from PBMCs.

The CDR3 region is CATSRDRGSGNTIYF. The CDR3, as DNA: TGTGCCACCAGCAGAGACCGGGGATCTGGAAACACCATATATTTT. The V and J genes are TRBV15 and TRBJ1-3; unclear D gene. This CDR3 region has 15 residues. Trimming left V 0 bases short and J 1 base short, with 7 bases between. Germline CDR1 and CDR2: LNHNV and YYDKDF (reference sequence).